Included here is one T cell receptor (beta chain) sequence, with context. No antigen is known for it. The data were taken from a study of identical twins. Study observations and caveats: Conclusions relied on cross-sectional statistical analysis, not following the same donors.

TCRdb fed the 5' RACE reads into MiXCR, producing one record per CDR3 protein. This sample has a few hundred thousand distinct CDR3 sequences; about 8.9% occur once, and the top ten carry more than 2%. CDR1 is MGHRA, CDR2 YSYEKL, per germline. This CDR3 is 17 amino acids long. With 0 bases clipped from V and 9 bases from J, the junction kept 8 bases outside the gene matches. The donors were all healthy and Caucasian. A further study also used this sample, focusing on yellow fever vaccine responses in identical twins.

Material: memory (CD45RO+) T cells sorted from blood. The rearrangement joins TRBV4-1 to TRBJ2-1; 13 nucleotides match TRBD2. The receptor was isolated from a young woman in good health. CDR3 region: CASSQDELAGGWGEQFF. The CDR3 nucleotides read TGCGCCAGCAGCCAAGATGAACTAGCGGGGGGGTGGGGTGAGCAGTTCTTC.